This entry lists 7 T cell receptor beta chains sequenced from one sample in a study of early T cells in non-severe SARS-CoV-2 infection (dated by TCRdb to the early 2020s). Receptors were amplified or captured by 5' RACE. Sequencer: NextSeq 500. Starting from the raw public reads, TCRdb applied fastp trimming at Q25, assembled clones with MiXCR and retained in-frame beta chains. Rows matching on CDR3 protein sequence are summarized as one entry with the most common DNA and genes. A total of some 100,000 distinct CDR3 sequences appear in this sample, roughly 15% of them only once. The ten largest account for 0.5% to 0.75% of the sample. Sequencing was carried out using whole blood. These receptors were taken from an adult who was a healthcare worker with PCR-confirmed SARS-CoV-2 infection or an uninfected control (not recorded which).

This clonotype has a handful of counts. The CDR3 is CASTSYNEQFF. In DNA, the CDR3 is TGTGCCAGCACCTCCTACAATGAGCAGTTCTTC. V is TRBV12-3 or TRBV12-4 and J is TRBJ2-1; D gene uncertain. Trimming took off 7 bases at V and 0 bases at J, with 1 base between the two ends. The length of the CDR3 is 11 residues.

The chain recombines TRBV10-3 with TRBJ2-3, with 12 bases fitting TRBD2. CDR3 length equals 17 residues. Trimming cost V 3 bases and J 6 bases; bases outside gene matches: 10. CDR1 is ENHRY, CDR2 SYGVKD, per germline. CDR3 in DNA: TGTGCCATCAGTGATATATCGACTAGCGGGGGAGGTGATACGCAGTATTTT. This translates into CAISDISTSGGGDTQYF.

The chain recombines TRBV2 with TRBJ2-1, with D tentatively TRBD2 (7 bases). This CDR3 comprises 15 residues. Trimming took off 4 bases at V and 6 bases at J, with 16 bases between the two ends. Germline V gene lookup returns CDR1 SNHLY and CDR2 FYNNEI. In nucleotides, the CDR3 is TGTGCCAGCAGTGTTCGTGGGGGGGCTGGCAATGAGCAGTTCTTC. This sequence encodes CASSVRGGAGNEQFF.

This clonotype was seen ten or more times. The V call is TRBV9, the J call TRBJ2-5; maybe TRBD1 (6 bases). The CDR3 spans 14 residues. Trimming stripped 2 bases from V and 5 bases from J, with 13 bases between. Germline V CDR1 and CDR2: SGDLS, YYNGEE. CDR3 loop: CASSVRLGAETQYF. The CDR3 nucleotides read TGTGCCAGCAGCGTGAGGCTGGGGGCTGAGACCCAGTACTTC. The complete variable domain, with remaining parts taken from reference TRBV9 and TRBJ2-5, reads DSGVTQTPKHLITATGQRVTLRCSPRSGDLSVYWYQQSLDQGLQFLIQYYNGEERAKGNILERFSAQQFPDLHSELNLSSLELGDSALYFCASSVRLGAETQYFGPGTRLLVL.

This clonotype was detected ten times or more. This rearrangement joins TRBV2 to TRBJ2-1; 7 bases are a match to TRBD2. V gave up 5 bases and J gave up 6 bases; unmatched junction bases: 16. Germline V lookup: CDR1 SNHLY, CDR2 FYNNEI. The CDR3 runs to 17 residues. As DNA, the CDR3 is TGTGCCAGCAGTTCTCGGCCTAGAGCGGGAATGGGCAATGAGCAGTTCTTC. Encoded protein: CASSSRPRAGMGNEQFF.

The CDR3 bases are TGCAGTGCAAGTGGGGAGACCCAGTACTTC. Its protein product is CSASGETQYF. The chain joins TRBV20-1 to TRBJ2-5; D is undetermined. Deletions cut 6 bases from V and 5 bases from J, with 7 bases between. This CDR3 is built from 10 residues. CDR1 and CDR2 from the germline V gene are DFQATT and SNEGSKA (reference sequence).

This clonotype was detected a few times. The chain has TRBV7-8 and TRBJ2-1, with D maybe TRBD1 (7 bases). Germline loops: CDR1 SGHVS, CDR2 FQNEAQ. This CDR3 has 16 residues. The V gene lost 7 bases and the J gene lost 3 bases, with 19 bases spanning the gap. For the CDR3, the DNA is TGTGCCAGCAAACGGGGGAGACAGGGTCTCTACAATGAGCAGTTCTTC. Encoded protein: CASKRGRQGLYNEQFF. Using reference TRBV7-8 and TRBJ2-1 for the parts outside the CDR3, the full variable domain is GAGVSQSPRYKVAKRGQDVALRCDPISGHVSLFWYQQALGQGPEFLTYFQNEAQLDKSGLPSDRFFAERPEGSVSTLKIQRTQQEDSAVYLCASKRGRQGLYNEQFFGPGTRLTVL.